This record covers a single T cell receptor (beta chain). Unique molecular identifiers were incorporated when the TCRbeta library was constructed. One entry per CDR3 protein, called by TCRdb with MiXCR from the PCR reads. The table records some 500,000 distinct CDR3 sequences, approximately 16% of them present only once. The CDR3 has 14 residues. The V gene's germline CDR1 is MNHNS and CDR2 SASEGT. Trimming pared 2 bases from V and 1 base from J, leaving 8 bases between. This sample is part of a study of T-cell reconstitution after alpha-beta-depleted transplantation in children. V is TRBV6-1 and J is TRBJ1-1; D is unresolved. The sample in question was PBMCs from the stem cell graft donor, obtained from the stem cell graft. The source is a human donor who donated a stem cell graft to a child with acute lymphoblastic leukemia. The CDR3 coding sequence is TGTGCCAGCAGTGAATCGACGGAGAACACTGAAGCTTTCTTT. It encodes CASSESTENTEAFF.